This T cell receptor (beta chain) was profiled in a study of a mutant IDH1 vaccine in newly diagnosed glioma. Some clones are missing from TCRdb's copy, which holds only in-frame ones; the method was immunoSEQ multiplex PCR. Of under 70,000 clones in the sample, about 81% were seen once. The time point is: week 5, during vaccination. Each dose of the vaccine consisted of 300 ug of mutant IDH1 20-mer peptide, with topical imiquimod. Regarding this clone: What it binds is unknown. Other DNA sequences in this sample translate to the same CDR3.

The CDR3 has 13 amino acids. V gave up 4 bases and J gave up 2 bases, with 9 bases separating them. In germline, CDR1 is SGHRS, CDR2 YFSETQ. The sample here was PBMCs, taken from a glioma patient whose treatment included an IDH1 peptide vaccine. The rearrangement links TRBV5-1 to TRBJ2-5, with a possible D match to TRBD1 (5 bases). This sequence originates from a man aged 30 to 39 with glioma. The DNA of the CDR3 is TGCGCCAGCAGCACCACAGGACAAGAGACCCAGTACTTC. Encoded protein: CASSTTGQETQYF.